The next 32 T cell receptor beta chains were all read from a single sample in a study of blood T cell repertoires in COVID-19. Here immunoSEQ multiplex PCR was the method, and the copy in TCRdb shows in-frame clones only, minus some. The sample holds approximately 340,000 clones, over 70% seen once. Sequenced sample: peripheral blood. The receptors come from a man between 25 and 39 years old with active or convalescent COVID-19.

This clone appeared once. This chain connects TRBV5-4 to TRBJ2-7, with 11 bases matching TRBD1. Germline CDR1 reads SGHNT; CDR2 reads YYREEE (reference sequence). J gave up 4 bases and V 4 bases, and 4 bases lay outside the gene matches. The CDR3 has 14 residues. The chain's CDR3 is CASSPGTGGYEQYF. The CDR3 DNA reads TGTGCCAGCAGCCCCGGGACAGGGGGTTACGAGCAGTACTTC. Drawing the rest from reference TRBV5-4 and TRBJ2-7, the complete variable domain is ETGVTQSPTHLIKTRGQQVTLRCSSQSGHNTVSWYQQALGQGPQFIFQYYREEENGRGNFPPRFSGLQFPNYSSELNVNALELDDSALYLCASSPGTGGYEQYFGPGTRLTVT.

This clone was observed a single time. The chain uses TRBV5-1 and TRBJ1-1; 12 bases match TRBD1. The junction had 5 bases not matched to a gene; V was cut back by 0 bases and J by 11 bases. The CDR3 contains 14 residues. Germline CDR1 and CDR2: SGHRS and YFSETQ. In DNA, the CDR3 is TGCGCCAGCAGCTTGGAAGGGACAGGGGGCGAGGCTTTCTTT. Translated: CASSLEGTGGEAFF.

Only one count was recorded for this clone. The V call is TRBV10-3, the J call TRBJ1-1; a possible D gene is TRBD1 (5 bases). Trimming stripped 5 bases from V and 1 base from J, with 17 bases between. This CDR3 contains 16 residues. CDR1 and CDR2 from the germline V gene are ENHRY and SYGVKD. CDR3 DNA: TGTGCCATCAGTCCTCTTTCGTTCGGACAGAACACTGAAGCTTTCTTT. Amino acids: CAISPLSFGQNTEAFF.

The V call is TRBV5-1, the J call TRBJ2-7; D call uncertain. V was clipped by 1 base and J by 2 bases, with 10 bases between them. The CDR3 contains 14 residues. The germline CDR1 and CDR2 sequences are SGHRS and YFSETQ. CDR3 amino acids: CASSLTRSTYEQYF. The DNA of the CDR3 is TGCGCCAGCAGCTTGACGCGGTCGACCTACGAGCAGTACTTC.

This rearrangement joins TRBV4-2 to TRBJ2-7, with 8 bases fitting TRBD2. There are 15 residues in the CDR3. V lost 1 base and J lost 4; bases outside the gene matches: 6. Germline CDR1 reads LGHNA; CDR2 reads YNFKEQ. CDR3 coding DNA: TGTGCCAGCAGCCAAGTGGACGGGAGGGATTACGAGCAGTACTTC. As protein: CASSQVDGRDYEQYF.

The CDR3 DNA follows: TGTGCCAGCAAACAGGTTGCTGGGGCTTTCTTT. It is translated as CASKQVAGAFF. The V gene is TRBV2, the J gene TRBJ1-1, with D tentatively TRBD1 (5 bases). This CDR3 comprises 11 residues. CDR1 and CDR2 (germline): SNHLY, FYNNEI. Trimming pared 7 bases from V and 11 bases from J, leaving 14 bases between.

The chain is built from TRBV6-6 and TRBJ2-3; TRBD1 matches at 7 bases. This CDR3 is 15 amino acids long. The V gene end was trimmed by 0 bases and the J gene end by 4 bases; junction bases not matched to a gene: 4. Germline V gene sequence: CDR1 MNHNY, CDR2 SVGAGI (reference sequence). The CDR3 sequence: CASSYSRQGSDTQYF. CDR3 DNA: TGTGCCAGCAGTTACTCGAGACAGGGCTCAGATACGCAGTATTTT.

The chain has TRBV11-2 and TRBJ1-2; unclear D gene. This CDR3 contains 18 residues. With 2 bases removed from V and 0 bases from J, the gap between germline ends came to 19 bases. In germline, CDR1 is SGHAT, CDR2 FQNNGV. The CDR3 is CASSLSQVAHGANYGYTF. DNA of the CDR3: TGTGCCAGCAGCTTATCGCAGGTAGCTCACGGGGCTAACTATGGCTACACCTTC.

The chain carries TRBV19 and TRBJ1-1; TRBD1 is a possible D gene (6 bases). Germline V CDR1 and CDR2: LNHDA, SQIVND (reference sequence). CDR3 size: 15 residues. V was clipped by 7 bases and J by 3 bases, with 18 bases between them. In nucleotides, the CDR3 is TGTGCCAGTATCCCTGTTAGGGGGAGGGACACTGAAGCTTTCTTT. Its translation is CASIPVRGRDTEAFF.

The rearrangement joins TRBV27 to TRBJ2-7; 7 bases match TRBD1. The germline CDR1 and CDR2 sequences are MNHEY and SMNVEV (reference sequence). Unmatched junction bases numbered 12, after V lost 1 base and J lost 3 bases. The length of the CDR3 is 17 residues. The CDR3 sequence: CASSLWARGGLLYEQYF. The DNA for the CDR3 is TGTGCCAGCAGTTTATGGGCCCGAGGGGGCCTACTCTACGAGCAGTACTTC.

This clone appeared a few times. This rearrangement joins TRBV5-1 to TRBJ1-2; tentative D call: TRBD1 (6 bases). CDR3 size: 14 residues. Per the germline V gene, CDR1 is SGHRS and CDR2 is YFSETQ. V gave up 0 bases and J gave up 4 bases, with 10 bases separating them. In nucleotides, the CDR3 is TGCGCCAGCAGCTTGGAAGGGGGACCCTATGGCTACACCTTC. Amino acids: CASSLEGGPYGYTF. Combining the CDR3 with reference TRBV5-1 and TRBJ1-2 gives the whole variable domain KAGVTQTPRYLIKTRGQQVTLSCSPISGHRSVSWYQQTPGQGLQFLFEYFSETQRNKGNFPGRFSGRQFSNSRSEMNVSTLELGDSALYLCASSLEGGPYGYTFGSGTRLTVV.

The chain links TRBV7-2 to TRBJ1-2, with D tentatively TRBD1 (5 bases). V lost 6 bases, J lost 4 bases, and 9 bases lay in between. Germline V CDR1 and CDR2: SGHTA, FQGNSA. This CDR3 contains 12 residues. The CDR3 here is CASRTGPYGYTF. The CDR3 DNA follows: TGTGCCAGCAGAACAGGACCCTATGGCTACACCTTC.

The chain uses TRBV19 and TRBJ1-6; D not certain. V lost 1 base and J 7 bases, leaving 11 bases between the germline ends. This CDR3 is built from 15 residues. Germline V lookup: CDR1 LNHDA, CDR2 SQIVND (reference sequence). CDR3 in DNA: TGTGCCAGTAGTATAGGAGTTGGTCCCAATTCACCCCTCCACTTT. Its protein is CASSIGVGPNSPLHF.

The chain joins TRBV5-1 to TRBJ1-3; TRBD1 matches at 7 bases. This CDR3 contains 17 residues. The germline V gene has CDR1 SGHRS and CDR2 YFSETQ. J gave up 4 bases and V 1 base, and 11 bases lay outside the gene matches. CDR3 coding DNA: TGCGCCAGCAGCTTGCTGGGTAACAGGGGTTCCGGAAACACCATATATTTT. Translation: CASSLLGNRGSGNTIYF.

V and J are TRBV12-3 or TRBV12-4 and TRBJ2-2; TRBD2 aligns across 10 bases. The CDR3 totals 13 residues. The trim removed 5 bases at V and 6 bases at J, leaving 0 bases unmatched. This chain's CDR3 is CASSGTSAGELFF. The CDR3 nucleotides read TGTGCCAGCAGTGGGACTAGCGCCGGGGAGCTGTTTTTT.

The chain uses TRBV19 and TRBJ2-1, with 7 bases lining up with TRBD1. The CDR3 spans 14 residues. V dropped 6 bases and J dropped 2; count of bases not matched to a gene: 4. Per the germline V gene, CDR1 is LNHDA and CDR2 is SQIVND (reference sequence). The CDR3 DNA reads as TGTGCCAGTAGACGACAGGGTGCCTACAATGAGCAGTTCTTC. It encodes CASRRQGAYNEQFF.

The CDR3 region is CASSLGGGEKLFF. CDR3 bases: TGTGCCAGCAGCCTAGGGGGGGGCGAAAAACTGTTTTTT. The chain recombines TRBV27 with TRBJ1-4, with D tentatively TRBD1 (6 bases). CDR1 is MNHEY and CDR2 is SMNVEV in the germline V gene (reference sequence). This CDR3 is built from 13 residues. The V end lost 6 bases, the J end lost 8 bases, and 13 bases lay between the germline ends.

The chain is built from TRBV4-1 and TRBJ2-2; D perhaps matches TRBD2 (5 bases). Germline CDR1 reads MGHRA; CDR2 reads YSYEKL. The V end was cut by 4 bases, the J end by 4 bases, with 13 bases between. The CDR3 totals 15 residues. The CDR3 loop is CASSPRGHTTGELFF. The CDR3 DNA reads as TGCGCCAGCAGCCCTAGAGGGCATACCACCGGGGAGCTGTTTTTT.

The chain links TRBV11-3 to TRBJ2-3; the match to TRBD2 covers 14 bases. CDR3 length: 18 residues. In germline, CDR1 is SGHNT, CDR2 YENEEA. With V trimmed by 0 bases and J by 3 bases, 5 bases remained unmatched. The CDR3 DNA follows: TGTGCCAGCAGCTTAGATGTGAGACTAGCGGGAGGGACAGATACGCAGTATTTT. Protein sequence: CASSLDVRLAGGTDTQYF.

The chain employs TRBV2 and TRBJ2-5; the match to TRBD2 covers 10 bases. V lost 6 bases and J lost 0; bases outside the gene matches: 16. The germline V gene encodes CDR1 SNHLY and CDR2 FYNNEI. The CDR3 has 19 amino acids. The CDR3 region is CASRGHSGRPGLYQETQYF. DNA of the CDR3: TGTGCCAGCAGAGGGCATAGCGGGAGGCCGGGTTTGTACCAAGAGACCCAGTACTTC.

CDR3 in DNA: TGCGCCAGCAGCTTGACCGGACTAGCGGGCACAGATACGCAGTATTTT. Protein product: CASSLTGLAGTDTQYF. The chain joins TRBV5-1 to TRBJ2-3; 10 bases are a match to TRBD2. Germline V CDR1 and CDR2: SGHRS, YFSETQ. There are 16 residues in the CDR3. J was trimmed by 1 base and V by 1 base; bases with no gene match: 3.

The CDR3 DNA reads TGTGCTAGTGGTTTGTGCCGTGTGAGGGTGCGCTCCTACGAGCAGTACTTC. It specifies CASGLCRVRVRSYEQYF. The chain uses TRBV12-5 and TRBJ2-7; a weak D match, TRBD2 (5 bases). This CDR3 is built from 17 residues. Germline V gene lookup returns CDR1 LGHNT and CDR2 FRNRAP. Between the trimmed V and J ends, which lost 2 bases and 0 bases, there was a span of 17 bases.

CDR3 sequence reads: CASSFYIREAFF. In DNA form, the CDR3 reads TGTGCCAGCAGTTTTTATATCCGTGAAGCTTTCTTT. The chain joins TRBV28 to TRBJ1-1; no clear D. Germline V gene lookup returns CDR1 MDHEN and CDR2 SYDVKM. Between the trimmed V and J ends, which lost 3 bases and 7 bases, there was a span of 9 bases. The CDR3 totals 12 residues.

The chain is built from TRBV13 and TRBJ2-5; no reliable D call. The germline V gene encodes CDR1 PRHDT and CDR2 FYEKMQ (reference sequence). There are 13 residues in the CDR3. V lost 0 bases and J 8 bases, leaving 10 bases between the germline ends. The CDR3 DNA reads as TGTGCCAGCAGCTTAGGTTTAGATCGAACCCAGTACTTC. Amino acids: CASSLGLDRTQYF.

Concerning this clone itself: Additional DNA sequences in this sample encode the identical CDR3. The V call is TRBV12-3 or TRBV12-4, the J call TRBJ1-2; 9 bases agree with TRBD1. V dropped 5 bases and J dropped 8; count of bases not matched to a gene: 6. This CDR3 has 13 amino acids. CDR3: CASSPGTGYGYTF. CDR3 DNA: TGTGCCAGCAGTCCAGGGACAGGGTACGGCTACACCTTC.

This chain links TRBV7-2 with TRBJ1-4; no firm D call. The ends were cut back, 4 bases at V and 8 bases at J, with 20 bases in the middle. The germline CDR1 and CDR2 sequences are SGHTA and FQGNSA. This CDR3 contains 16 residues. CDR3 nucleotides: TGTGCCAGCAGCTCCCACGTTTACGGGGAACACGAAAAACTGTTTTTT. Residues: CASSSHVYGEHEKLFF. Full variable domain (rest looked up from reference TRBV7-2 and TRBJ1-4): GAGVSQSPSNKVTEKGKDVELRCDPISGHTALYWYRQSLGQGLEFLIYFQGNSAPDKSGLPSDRFSAERTGGSVSTLTIQRTQQEDSAVYLCASSSHVYGEHEKLFFGSGTQLSVL.

The chain uses TRBV11-2 and TRBJ2-5; 13 nucleotides align to TRBD2. Germline V lookup: CDR1 SGHAT, CDR2 FQNNGV. CDR3 length: 15 amino acids. V shed 5 bases, J shed 5 bases, and the junction held 5 bases outside the gene matches. Here the CDR3 DNA reads TGTGCCAGCAGCCCGGGACTAGCGGGGTTGGAGACCCAGTACTTC. Translation: CASSPGLAGLETQYF.

The chain has TRBV6-5 and TRBJ1-1; no reliable D call. Germline CDR1 is MNHEY and CDR2 is SVGAGI. This CDR3 region has 14 residues. V lost 7 bases and J 5 bases, leaving 17 bases between the germline ends. The CDR3 bases are TGTGCCAGCACTCGAGGTGCGGAACGAACTGAAGCTTTCTTT. Translation gives CASTRGAERTEAFF.

There are a few counts of this clone. The CDR3 bases are TGTGCCTGGAGCAGACTGGGACAGGTGAACACTGAAGCTTTCTTT. It is translated as CAWSRLGQVNTEAFF. The rearrangement joins TRBV30 to TRBJ1-1; 8 bases agree with TRBD1. Looked up from germline, CDR1 is GTSNPN and CDR2 is SVGIG (reference sequence). After removal of 3 bases from V and 0 bases from J, the junction contained 6 bases not matched to a gene. CDR3 size: 15 residues. The full variable domain, in which reference TRBV30 and TRBJ1-1 provide the parts outside the CDR3, is SQTIHQWPATLVQPVGSPLSLECTVEGTSNPNLYWYRQAAGRGLQLLFYSVGIGQISSEVPQNLSASRPQDRQFILSSKKLLLSDSGFYLCAWSRLGQVNTEAFFGQGTRLTVV.

In DNA form, the CDR3 reads TGTGCCAGCAGCCCAAAGCGGGAGTTATTCGGTGAGCAGTTCTTC. Its protein is CASSPKRELFGEQFF. The chain recombines TRBV3-1 (or the pseudogene TRBV3-2) with TRBJ2-1, with TRBD2 matching 8 bases. The CDR3 is 15 amino acids. V shed 4 bases, J shed 9 bases, and the junction held 11 bases outside the gene matches. Germline V gene data show CDR1 as LGHDT and CDR2 as YNNKEL (reference sequence).

The CDR3 loop is CASSPEVGGSLRASYNSPLHF. The CDR3 nucleotides read TGCGCCAGCAGCCCGGAGGTGGGGGGTTCGTTGCGTGCCTCCTATAATTCACCCCTCCACTTT. The rearrangement uses TRBV5-1 and TRBJ1-6; D is perhaps TRBD1 (5 bases). Per the germline V gene, CDR1 is SGHRS and CDR2 is YFSETQ. The CDR3 totals 21 residues. V lost 4 bases and J lost 0, with 26 bases in between. The complete variable domain, with remaining parts taken from reference TRBV5-1 and TRBJ1-6, reads KAGVTQTPRYLIKTRGQQVTLSCSPISGHRSVSWYQQTPGQGLQFLFEYFSETQRNKGNFPGRFSGRQFSNSRSEMNVSTLELGDSALYLCASSPEVGGSLRASYNSPLHFGNGTRLTVT.

The rearrangement links TRBV2 to TRBJ2-7; 10 bases line up with TRBD1. Per germline, CDR1 SNHLY and CDR2 FYNNEI. V was clipped by 6 bases and J by 1 base; unmatched bases: 3. This CDR3 comprises 14 residues. CDR3 sequence reads: CASRDRGLSYEQYF. DNA for the CDR3: TGTGCCAGCAGGGACAGGGGGTTATCCTACGAGCAGTACTTC. The full variable domain, in which reference TRBV2 and TRBJ2-7 provide the parts outside the CDR3, is EPEVTQTPSHQVTQMGQEVILRCVPISNHLYFYWYRQILGQKVEFLVSFYNNEISEKSEIFDDQFSVERPDGSNFTLKIRSTKLEDSAMYFCASRDRGLSYEQYFGPGTRLTVT.